These T cell receptor beta chains were read from a single sample in a study of identical twins. TCRdb reanalysed the 5' RACE reads using MiXCR and keeps one entry per CDR3 protein. Counted here are roughly 480,000 distinct CDR3 sequences, 20% to 25% occurring once; the ten biggest clones make up just under 3%. This sample was also put to use in a study of T cells expressing NK-cell markers.

Sequencing was carried out using CD4+ T cells sorted from blood. Source of these receptors: a woman between 18 and 29 years old in good health. The CDR3 runs from the conserved cysteine through the conserved F or W. D genes are given only for firm matches. Rows may omit the clone size; those that give it use once, few, many or a size class.

V gene	clone size	D gene	J gene	CDR3 protein	CDR3 DNA
TRBV5-4	.	.	TRBJ2-1	CASSPPGLGGNEQFF	TGTGCCAGCAGCCCCCCGGGGTTGGGTGGCAATGAGCAGTTCTTC
TRBV20-1	.	TRBD1	TRBJ2-3	CSVLQGAGTDTQYF	TGCAGTGTCCTTCAGGGGGCCGGCACAGATACGCAGTATTTT
TRBV5-1	.	TRBD2	TRBJ2-7	CASSLEASGGYEQYF	TGCGCCAGCAGCTTGGAGGCTAGCGGGGGCTACGAGCAGTACTTC
TRBV7-7	.	.	TRBJ2-1	CASSSSELNEQFF	TGTGCCAGCAGCTCCTCGGAGCTTAACGAGCAGTTCTTC
TRBV7-2	once	.	TRBJ2-2	CASSLGGPYTGELFF	TGTGCCAGCAGCTTGGGGGGGCCGTACACCGGGGAGCTGTTTTTT
TRBV20-1	.	TRBD1	TRBJ2-5	CSVLKGQGETQYF	TGCAGTGTCCTTAAGGGACAGGGAGAGACCCAGTACTTC
TRBV20-1	.	.	TRBJ2-1	CSAFLRASYNEQFF	TGCAGTGCCTTTCTTCGCGCTTCCTACAATGAGCAGTTCTTC
TRBV5-1	.	.	TRBJ2-3	CASSLSLLSTDTQYF	TGCGCCAGCAGCTTGAGTCTACTTAGCACAGATACGCAGTATTTT
TRBV5-1	.	TRBD1	TRBJ1-2	CASSGTGDYGYTF	TGCGCCAGCAGCGGGACAGGCGACTATGGCTACACCTTC
TRBV5-1	.	TRBD1	TRBJ2-5	CASSWQGEETQYF	TGCGCCAGCAGCTGGCAGGGGGAGGAGACCCAGTACTTC
TRBV29-1	few	.	TRBJ2-1	CSVAGYEQFF	TGCAGCGTTGCAGGGTATGAGCAGTTCTTC
TRBV5-1	.	.	TRBJ1-6	CASTIRDGSPHHF	TGCGCCAGCACGATCCGTGACGGTTCACCCCACCACTTT
TRBV20-1	many	TRBD1	TRBJ1-1	CSARTGGTEAFF	TGCAGTGCAAGGACAGGGGGTACTGAAGCTTTCTTT
TRBV20-1	.	.	TRBJ2-5	CSAIFPTGETQYF	TGCAGTGCTATATTCCCGACGGGAGAGACCCAGTACTTC
TRBV5-6	.	.	TRBJ1-5	CASSLAAAGYQPQHF	TGTGCCAGCAGCTTGGCCGCGGCAGGCTATCAGCCCCAGCATTTT
TRBV5-5	.	TRBD2	TRBJ2-2	CASSSLTSGDTGELFF	TGTGCCAGCAGCTCGCTGACTAGCGGGGACACCGGGGAGCTGTTTTTT
TRBV7-8	few	.	TRBJ2-3	CASSSQASDTQYF	TGTGCCAGCAGCTCTCAAGCGTCAGATACGCAGTATTTT
TRBV4-3	many	.	TRBJ1-2	CASSVSRGAYGYTF	TGCGCCAGCAGCGTCAGCCGGGGCGCTTATGGCTACACCTTC
TRBV2	.	TRBD1	TRBJ1-4	CASSPNLDRGLKLFF	TGTGCCAGCAGCCCAAACCTCGACAGGGGATTAAAACTGTTTTTT
TRBV9	.	.	TRBJ2-5	CASSVVGEETQYF	TGTGCCAGCAGCGTAGTTGGCGAAGAGACCCAGTACTTC
TRBV9	.	TRBD2	TRBJ2-1	CASSVVRGGAGGLYNEQFF	TGTGCCAGCAGCGTAGTCCGAGGGGGGGCGGGAGGACTGTACAATGAGCAGTTCTTC
TRBV29-1	many	.	TRBJ1-2	CSVEGGRSSYGYTF	TGCAGCGTTGAAGGGGGCCGATCTTCCTATGGCTACACCTTC
TRBV4-3	.	TRBD1	TRBJ1-6	CASSYTGTGVSPLHF	TGCGCCAGCAGCTACACCGGGACAGGGGTCTCACCCCTCCACTTT
TRBV5-1	.	.	TRBJ2-1	CASSGGADYNEQFF	TGCGCCAGCAGCGGGGGGGCCGACTACAATGAGCAGTTCTTC
TRBV3-1	few	TRBD2	TRBJ2-1	CASSHRGGGPYNEQFF	TGTGCCAGCAGCCACCGCGGGGGGGGCCCCTACAATGAGCAGTTCTTC
TRBV7-9	.	.	TRBJ2-5	CASSPWGKLETQYF	TGTGCCAGCAGCCCTTGGGGCAAACTAGAGACCCAGTACTTC
TRBV3-1	few	TRBD2	TRBJ2-1	CASSPGGGGPYNEQFF	TGTGCCAGCAGCCCTGGTGGCGGGGGGCCCTACAATGAGCAGTTCTTC
TRBV5-1	.	.	TRBJ2-2	CASRTDHTGELFF	TGCGCCAGCAGGACAGATCATACCGGGGAGCTGTTTTTT
TRBV6-4	.	TRBD2	TRBJ2-3	CASSGPGLAGTDTQYF	TGTGCCAGCAGTGGCCCCGGACTAGCGGGCACAGATACGCAGTATTTT
TRBV3-1	few	.	TRBJ1-1	CASSPLRRNTEAFF	TGTGCCAGCAGCCCCCTGCGGCGAAACACTGAAGCTTTCTTT
TRBV12-3/TRBV12-4	.	.	TRBJ2-7	CASSLHRAEQYF	TGTGCCAGCAGTTTACATCGGGCCGAGCAGTACTTC
TRBV27	.	.	TRBJ2-1	CASKGEWGDRDNEQFF	TGTGCCAGCAAGGGCGAGTGGGGGGACAGAGACAATGAGCAGTTCTTC
TRBV3-1	few	TRBD2	TRBJ2-7	CASSQDPGTSGHEQYF	TGTGCCAGCAGCCAAGATCCCGGGACTAGCGGCCACGAGCAGTACTTC
TRBV20-1	.	.	TRBJ1-2	CSASQPYGYTF	TGCAGTGCTTCCCAGCCGTATGGCTACACCTTC
TRBV12-3/TRBV12-4	few	.	TRBJ1-1	CASSRGTPLNTEAFF	TGTGCCAGCAGTAGGGGGACACCCCTGAACACTGAAGCTTTCTTT
TRBV29-1	few	.	TRBJ1-1	CSARWGVNTEAFF	TGCAGCGCCAGGTGGGGCGTGAACACTGAAGCTTTCTTT
TRBV11-2	.	.	TRBJ2-1	CASSLQTNEQFF	TGTGCCAGCAGCTTACAAACGAATGAGCAGTTCTTC
TRBV11-2	.	TRBD1	TRBJ2-7	CASSQSGTGDF	TGTGCCAGCAGCCAATCCGGGACAGGGGACTTC
TRBV3-1	few	TRBD2	TRBJ2-1	CASSQPGLVHEQFF	TGTGCCAGCAGCCAGCCGGGACTAGTCCATGAGCAGTTCTTC
TRBV20-1	few	.	TRBJ2-3	CSARDTAVDTQYF	TGCAGTGCTAGAGATACGGCAGTGGATACGCAGTATTTT
TRBV6-2/TRBV6-3	.	TRBD2	TRBJ2-1	CASSYLGGVRDEQFF	TGTGCCAGCAGTTACTTGGGGGGGGTACGGGATGAGCAGTTCTTC
TRBV6-6	many	TRBD1	TRBJ2-2	CASGTVTGELFF	TGTGCCAGCGGGACAGTTACCGGGGAGCTGTTTTTT
TRBV12-3/TRBV12-4	.	TRBD1	TRBJ2-7	CASSFRDRGSEQYF	TGTGCCAGCAGTTTCAGGGACAGGGGAAGCGAGCAGTACTTC
TRBV25-1	few	TRBD2	TRBJ2-1	CASRATKKAGEREQFF	TGTGCCAGCAGGGCTACCAAGAAAGCGGGAGAACGTGAGCAGTTCTTC
TRBV5-1	.	TRBD2	TRBJ2-1	CASRGASGASYNEQFF	TGCGCCAGCCGCGGGGCTAGCGGGGCCTCCTACAATGAGCAGTTCTTC
TRBV5-1	few	.	TRBJ2-2	CASSAGHMSNTGELFF	TGCGCCAGCAGCGCGGGACACATGTCGAACACCGGGGAGCTGTTTTTT
TRBV19	few	.	TRBJ1-5	CASTQRGVSNQPQHF	TGTGCCAGTACCCAAAGAGGGGTCAGCAATCAGCCCCAGCATTTT
TRBV6-2/TRBV6-3	few	.	TRBJ1-1	CASRMTEGTEAFF	TGTGCCAGCAGGATGACAGAAGGCACTGAAGCTTTCTTT
TRBV5-4	.	.	TRBJ2-7	CAISPGPTYEQYF	TGTGCCATCAGCCCTGGGCCCACCTACGAGCAGTACTTC
TRBV25-1	.	TRBD2	TRBJ2-1	CASSGPGKREAPSSYNEQFF	TGTGCCAGCAGTGGTCCGGGGAAGCGGGAGGCCCCAAGCTCCTACAATGAGCAGTTCTTC
TRBV29-1	many	.	TRBJ2-3	CSVLGGPGVDTQYF	TGCAGCGTCCTAGGGGGACCGGGGGTGGATACGCAGTATTTT
TRBV7-9	few	TRBD2	TRBJ2-3	CASLPAGGMPDTQYF	TGTGCCAGCCTCCCGGCGGGGGGGATGCCAGATACGCAGTATTTT
TRBV10-2	.	.	TRBJ2-2	CASSEFAGELFF	TGCGCCAGCAGTGAGTTTGCCGGGGAGCTGTTTTTT